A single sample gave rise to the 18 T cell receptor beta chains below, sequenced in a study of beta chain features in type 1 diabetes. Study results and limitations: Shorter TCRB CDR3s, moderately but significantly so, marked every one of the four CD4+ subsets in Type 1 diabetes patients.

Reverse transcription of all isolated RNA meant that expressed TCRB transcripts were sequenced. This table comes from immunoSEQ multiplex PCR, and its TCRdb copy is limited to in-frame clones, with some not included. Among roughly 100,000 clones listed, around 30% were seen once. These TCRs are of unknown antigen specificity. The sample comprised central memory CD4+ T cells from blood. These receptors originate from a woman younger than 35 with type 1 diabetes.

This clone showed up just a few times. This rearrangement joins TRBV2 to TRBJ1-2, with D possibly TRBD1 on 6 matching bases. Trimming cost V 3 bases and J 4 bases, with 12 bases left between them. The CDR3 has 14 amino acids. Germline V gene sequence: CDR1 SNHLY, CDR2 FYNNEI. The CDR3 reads CASSDGQRVYGYTF. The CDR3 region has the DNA TGTGCCAGCAGTGATGGACAGCGAGTCTATGGCTACACCTTC.

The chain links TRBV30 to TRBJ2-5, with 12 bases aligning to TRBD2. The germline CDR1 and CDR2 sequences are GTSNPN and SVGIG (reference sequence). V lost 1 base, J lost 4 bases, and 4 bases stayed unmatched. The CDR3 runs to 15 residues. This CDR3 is CAWSERLAGVETQYF. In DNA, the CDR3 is TGTGCCTGGAGTGAACGACTAGCGGGAGTAGAGACCCAGTACTTC.

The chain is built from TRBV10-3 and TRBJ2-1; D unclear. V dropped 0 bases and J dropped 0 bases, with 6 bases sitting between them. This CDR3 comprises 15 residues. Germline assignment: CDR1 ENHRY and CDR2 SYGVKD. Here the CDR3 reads CAISESEYSYNEQFF. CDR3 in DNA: TGTGCCATCAGTGAGTCCGAGTACTCCTACAATGAGCAGTTCTTC.

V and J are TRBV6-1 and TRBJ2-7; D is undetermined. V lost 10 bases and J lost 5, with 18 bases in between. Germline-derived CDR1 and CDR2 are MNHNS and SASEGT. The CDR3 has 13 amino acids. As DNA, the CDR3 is TGTGCCACCTCCCCGAGGCAATTCGACGAGCAGTACGTC. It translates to CATSPRQFDEQYV.

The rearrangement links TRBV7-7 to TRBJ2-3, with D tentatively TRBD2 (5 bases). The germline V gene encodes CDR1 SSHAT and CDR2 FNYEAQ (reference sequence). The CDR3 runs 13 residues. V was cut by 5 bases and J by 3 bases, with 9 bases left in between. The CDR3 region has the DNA TGTGCCAGCAGCCGAGCGGCGACAGATACGCAGTATTTT. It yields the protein CASSRAATDTQYF.

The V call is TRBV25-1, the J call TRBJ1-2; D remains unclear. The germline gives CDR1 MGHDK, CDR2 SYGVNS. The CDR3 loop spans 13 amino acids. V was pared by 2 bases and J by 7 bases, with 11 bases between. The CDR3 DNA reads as TGTGCCAGCAGTGAAGTCCATTCCAGTGGCTACACCTTC. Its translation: CASSEVHSSGYTF.

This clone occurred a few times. CDR3 nucleotide sequence: TGTGCCTGCGCCAGCGAAAACTATGGCTACACCTTC. It translates to CACASENYGYTF. The chain uses TRBV30 and TRBJ1-2; D gene unclear. The CDR3 spans 12 residues. Germline V gives CDR1 GTSNPN, CDR2 SVGIG (reference sequence). V was shortened by 6 bases and J by 2 bases, with 10 bases between the two germline ends.

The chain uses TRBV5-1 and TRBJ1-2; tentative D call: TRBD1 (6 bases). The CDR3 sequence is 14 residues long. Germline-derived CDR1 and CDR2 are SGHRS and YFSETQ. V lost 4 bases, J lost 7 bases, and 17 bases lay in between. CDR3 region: CASSDGVGASGYTF. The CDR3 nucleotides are TGCGCCAGCAGCGATGGGGTGGGGGCGAGTGGCTACACCTTC. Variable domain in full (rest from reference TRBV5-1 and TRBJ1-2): KAGVTQTPRYLIKTRGQQVTLSCSPISGHRSVSWYQQTPGQGLQFLFEYFSETQRNKGNFPGRFSGRQFSNSRSEMNVSTLELGDSALYLCASSDGVGASGYTFGSGTRLTVV.

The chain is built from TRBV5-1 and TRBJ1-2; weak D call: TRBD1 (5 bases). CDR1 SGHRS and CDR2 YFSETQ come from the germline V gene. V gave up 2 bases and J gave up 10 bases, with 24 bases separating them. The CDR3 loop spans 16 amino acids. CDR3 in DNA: TGCGCCAGCAGCTTTGTGGGGGGTGACGGCTATAGTGACTACACCTTC. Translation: CASSFVGGDGYSDYTF.

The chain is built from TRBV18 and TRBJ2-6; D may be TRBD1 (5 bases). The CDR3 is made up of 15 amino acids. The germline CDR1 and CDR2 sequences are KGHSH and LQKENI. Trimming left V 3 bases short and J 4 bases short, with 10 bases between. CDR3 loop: CASSPTAGGANVLTF. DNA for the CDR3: TGTGCCAGCTCACCGACAGCAGGGGGGGCCAACGTCCTGACTTTC.

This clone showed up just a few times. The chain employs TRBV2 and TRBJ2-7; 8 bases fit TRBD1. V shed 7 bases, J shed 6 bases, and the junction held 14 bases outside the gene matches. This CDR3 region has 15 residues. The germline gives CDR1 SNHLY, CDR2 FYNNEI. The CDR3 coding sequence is TGTGCCAGCATTCAATCGGGGACAGGAAATCCCGAGCAGTACTTC. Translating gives CASIQSGTGNPEQYF.

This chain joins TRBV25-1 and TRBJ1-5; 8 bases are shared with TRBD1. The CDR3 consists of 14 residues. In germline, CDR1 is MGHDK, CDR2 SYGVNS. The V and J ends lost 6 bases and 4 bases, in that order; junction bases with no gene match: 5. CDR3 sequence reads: CASSGQGWNQPQHF. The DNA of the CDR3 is TGTGCCAGCAGCGGACAGGGCTGGAATCAGCCCCAGCATTTT.

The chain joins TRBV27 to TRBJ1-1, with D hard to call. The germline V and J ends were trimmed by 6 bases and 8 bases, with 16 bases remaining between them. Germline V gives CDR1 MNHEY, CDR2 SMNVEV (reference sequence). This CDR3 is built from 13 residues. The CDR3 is CASSEPSGIEAFF. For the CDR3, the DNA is TGTGCCAGCAGCGAGCCCAGCGGGATCGAAGCTTTCTTT.

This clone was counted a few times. CDR3 residues: CASSPPAARAYGYTF. The CDR3 DNA follows: TGTGCCAGCAGTCCCCCTGCGGCCAGGGCCTATGGCTACACCTTC. This sequence joins TRBV7-9 and TRBJ1-2; perhaps TRBD1 as D (5 bases). CDR3 length: 15 residues. Trimming cost V 6 bases and J 4 bases, with 18 bases left between them. Germline assignment: CDR1 SEHNR and CDR2 FQNEAQ (reference sequence).

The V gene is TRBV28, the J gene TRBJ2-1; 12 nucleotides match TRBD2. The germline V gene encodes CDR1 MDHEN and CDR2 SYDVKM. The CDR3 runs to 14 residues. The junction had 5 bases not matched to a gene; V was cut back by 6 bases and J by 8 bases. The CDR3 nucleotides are TGTGCCAGCAGCCTAGCGGGAGGGGTCCATGAGCAGTTCTTC. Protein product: CASSLAGGVHEQFF.

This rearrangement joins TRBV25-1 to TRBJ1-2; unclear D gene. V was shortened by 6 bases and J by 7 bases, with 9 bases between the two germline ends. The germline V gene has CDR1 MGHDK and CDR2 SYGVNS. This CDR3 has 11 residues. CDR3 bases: TGTGCCAGCAGGGCCCTGGTTGGCTACACCTTC. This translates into CASRALVGYTF.

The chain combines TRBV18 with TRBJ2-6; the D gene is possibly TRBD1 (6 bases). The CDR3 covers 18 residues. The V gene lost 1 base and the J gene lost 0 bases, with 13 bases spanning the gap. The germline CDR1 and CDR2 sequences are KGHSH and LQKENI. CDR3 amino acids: CASSPQVRGLSGANVLTF. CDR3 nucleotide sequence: TGTGCCAGCTCACCACAAGTCAGGGGTCTCTCTGGGGCCAACGTCCTGACTTTC.

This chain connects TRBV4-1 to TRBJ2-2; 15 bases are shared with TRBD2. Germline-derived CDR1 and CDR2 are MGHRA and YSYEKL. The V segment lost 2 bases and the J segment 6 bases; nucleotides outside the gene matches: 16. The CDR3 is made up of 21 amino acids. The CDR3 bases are TGCGCCAGCAGCCAAAGGTTCGCTGGGCCGGGACTAGCGGGAGGTGCCGGGGAGCTGTTTTTT. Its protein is CASSQRFAGPGLAGGAGELFF.